This TCR beta chain was obtained from a study of graft-versus-host responses after intestinal transplantation. Study-wide context: All of the recipients had induction that used anti-thymocyte globulin, then tacrolimus and steroids for about 3 years.

CDR3 size: 13 residues. V was pared by 0 bases and J by 5 bases, with 1 base of the junction left unmatched. Germline V CDR1 and CDR2: MGHRA, YSYEKL. In its sample, this clone was seen a few times. Its specificity is unknown. Sequencing was performed with immunoSEQ multiplex PCR; in TCRdb, only in-frame clones are kept and a portion is missing. The sample lists approximately 90,000 clones, 75% to 95% occurring once. Study outcomes and limitations: Allograft graft-versus-host to host-versus-graft clonal ratios ran high in patients with graft-donor T cell macrochimerism. Early after transplant, HvG clones declined as circulating GvH clones peaked. GvH clones occurred in recipient marrow; some first appeared in ileum or blood.

The chain links TRBV4-1 to TRBJ2-7, with 7 nucleotides matching TRBD2. The specimen comprised unstimulated CD8+ T cells sorted from spleen or lymph node cells, sampled before intestinal transplant. This receptor was identified in a human donor who received an intestinal transplant. The CDR3, as DNA: TGCGCCAGCAGCCAAGAGACTAGCCACGAGCAGTACTTC. Translation gives CASSQETSHEQYF.